This T cell receptor beta chain was sequenced during a study of T-cell memory formation after mild COVID-19. Study findings and constraints: Whether second-wave clones peaking at day 37 were SARS-CoV-2 specific went unconfirmed. CD4+ contracting clones lay mainly in CM and EM, CD8+ ones in EMRA. Some SARS-CoV-2-responding clones were already detected in memory before infection.

This clonotype was detected ten times or more. Its specificity is unknown. TCRdb re-called the 5' RACE reads through MiXCR, storing one row per CDR3 protein. The sample has 35,000 to 50,000 distinct CDR3 sequences; roughly 7.2% are singletons. The J segment lost 1 base and the V segment lost 6 bases, leaving 8 bases of the junction unmatched. CDR1 DFQATT and CDR2 SNEGSKA come from the germline V gene (reference sequence). This CDR3 comprises 15 residues. Sequenced input: PBMCs or a T cell subset sorted from them (not recorded which). This chain connects TRBV20-1 to TRBJ1-5; TRBD1 matches 8 bases. The sequence derives from an adult who had mild COVID-19 (a few samples of this study predate the infection). Cell type and time point are not known. The CDR3 reads CSATKQGGSNQPQHF. The DNA of the CDR3 is TGCAGTGCCACAAAACAGGGGGGAAGCAATCAGCCCCAGCATTTT.